This TCR beta chain was found in a study of blood T cell repertoires in COVID-19. Cohort 3 recovered donors had two negative PCRs, clearance, or symptom resolution. The protocol was immunoSEQ multiplex PCR, while the TCRdb copy is restricted to in-frame clones and leaves out a portion. The sample contains about 18,000 clones, more than 70% of which appear only once. This clone was recorded only once. V lost 5 bases, J lost 5 bases, and 6 bases stayed unmatched. Germline V gene sequence: CDR1 LNHDA, CDR2 SQIVND (reference sequence). The CDR3 loop spans 13 amino acids. This sequence was found in a woman aged 25 to 45 who had recovered from COVID-19. Sequenced sample: PBMCs or T cells enriched from blood (not recorded which). The rearrangement uses TRBV19 and TRBJ2-7, with 7 bases matching TRBD1. This CDR3 reads CASSPRQGDEQYF. The CDR3 nucleotides are TGTGCCAGTAGTCCCAGACAGGGAGACGAGCAGTACTTC.